The T cell receptor (beta chain) under discussion was sequenced for a study of CD8 T cells in Susac syndrome. In contrast to the negatively isolated CD8+ and CD4+ T cells, TEMRA cells were FACS-enriched. Random hexamers were used to reverse transcribe an amount of about 0.5 to 1 ug RNA. Amplification of the TCR beta CDR3 was carried out by immunoSEQ multiplex PCR, which spanned a total of 54 Vbeta and 13 Jbeta segments. TCRdb processed the immunoSEQ multiplex PCR reads anew with MiXCR; each CDR3 protein has one entry. The repertoire consists of some 200,000 distinct CDR3 sequences, with about 94% occurring once and the leading ten covering about 0.1%. The CDR3 is 16 amino acids. Trimming shortened V by 2 bases and J by 3 bases, and 17 bases separated the two germline ends. Germline V gene sequence: CDR1 DFQATT, CDR2 SNEGSKA (reference sequence).

The sample taken for sequencing was CD4+ T cells from PBMCs. The chain has TRBV20-1 and TRBJ2-1, with D perhaps TRBD1 (5 bases). The sequence was obtained from a human donor in good health. CDR3 nucleotide sequence: TGCAGTGCTAGAAGGCCCCCAGGGTCAATCTACAATGAGCAGTTCTTC. This codes for CSARRPPGSIYNEQFF.